The T cell receptor beta chain described here comes from a study of T cells after yellow fever vaccination. In the study overall: Preparing low-cell-number fractions relied on SMART-Seq v4 Ultra Low Input.

In TCRdb, the 5' RACE reads were re-called with MiXCR into one record per CDR3 protein. The table has 280,000 or so distinct CDR3 sequences, around 8.6% seen once. This clonotype turned up a few times. CDR3 size: 14 residues. V gave up 6 bases and J gave up 6 bases, with 15 bases separating them. Germline lookup yields CDR1 KGHDR and CDR2 SFDVKD. This TCR was recovered from a man between 18 and 29 years old who received the YFV17D yellow fever vaccine. The V gene is TRBV24-1, the J gene TRBJ2-3; D might be TRBD2 (5 bases). The material was CD4+ T cells sorted from PBMCs, obtained 5 days after the yellow fever booster vaccination. In DNA form, the CDR3 reads TGTGCCACCAGTCGTCCTAGCAGCCAGGATACGCAGTATTTT. Translation gives CATSRPSSQDTQYF.